The source of this T cell receptor (beta chain) is a study of monozygotic twins with inflammatory bowel disease. This CDR3 is built from 19 residues. Germline lookup yields CDR1 MGHRA and CDR2 YSYEKL. Researchers used around 3,400 ng of total RNA for each TCR library. UMIs were attached via template switching, each with a 6-nucleotide sample barcode. With the 5' RACE reads reprocessed, TCRdb shows one record per CDR3 protein and no DNA. This table holds 350,000 to 550,000 distinct CDR3 sequences. Sequencing used blood. The sequence came from a human donor with ulcerative colitis or Crohn's disease, or a healthy co-twin of an affected twin (not recorded which). This chain joins TRBV4-1 and TRBJ2-3; the D call of TRBD2 rests on TCRdb alone, since no DNA is present to check it. CDR3 region: CASSQDVRVGTPSTDTQYF.